This TCR beta chain was sequenced during a study of shared clonotypes between healthy human individuals. Study conclusions and caveats: Large sequencing depth failed to make sorted-subset sequencing complete, rarefaction showed.

Germline V CDR1 and CDR2: MNHNS, SASEGT. This CDR3 spans 15 amino acids. The germline V and J ends were trimmed by 3 bases and 0 bases, with 12 bases remaining between them. Positively selected for CCR7, the CD45RO-negative cells used as naive CD8 cells excluded terminally differentiated effector memory CD45RA+ cells. About this clone itself: The antigen remains undetermined.

Roughly 33,000 T cell genomes, or about 0.2 ug DNA, went into the sorted-subset replicate PCRs. Libraries were prepared by immunoSEQ multiplex PCR; TCRdb keeps only in-frame clonotypes and omits some of them. The data show a few million clones, approximately 92% seen once. This TCR was recovered from a man younger than 30 in good health. Some clones in this sample may be carry-over from other donors' samples. The sequenced sample was naive CD8+ T cells from PBMCs. The rearrangement joins TRBV6-1 to TRBJ2-7, with D unclear. CDR3 residues: CASSDPTDSSYEQYF. In DNA form, the CDR3 reads TGTGCCAGCAGTGACCCGACTGATAGCTCCTACGAGCAGTACTTC.